This T cell receptor (beta chain) was sequenced in a study of CD8 T cells in ankylosing spondylitis (dated by TCRdb to about 2017). Looking at the study overall: T cell receptor beta repertoires were profiled in healthy donors and ankylosing spondylitis patients so that disease-linked TCR variants could be found. The full study cohort was made up of roughly 25 ankylosing spondylitis patients and 108 healthy donors. Peripheral blood was sampled, and synovial fluid was additionally collected from ankylosing spondylitis patients.

In regard to this clonotype: Its recognized antigen is unknown. Within one base of it there is no much larger clone, and no base qualities were kept.

There are 13 amino acids in the CDR3, from cysteine to phenylalanine inclusive. Only CDR3 DNA remains: 39 bases, in frame from the first base. V lost 3 bases and J lost 6 bases; the stretch between them is 9 bases long. CDR1 LNHDA and CDR2 SQIVND were looked up in the germline V gene (reference sequence). For sequencing, an Illumina HiSeq 2500 was employed. Quantitative 5'-RACE with molecular barcodes was used to prepare TCR beta libraries. Concerning the study's data processing: A new computational method, built on a probabilistic model of VDJ rearrangement, was used to identify disease-linked TCR variants. TCRdb took the public reads, trimmed them with fastp at Q25, ran MiXCR for clone calling and kept in-frame beta chains. Entries are consolidated by CDR3 protein sequence, retaining the most common genes and DNA. What appears here as the V and J calls and clone size reflects TCRdb's work, not the paper's. Present in this sample are approximately 200,000 distinct CDR3 sequences, about 13% of which were seen just once. The top ten constitute 16% of the sample.

The full study reports these points: In peripheral blood, the disease-linked clones were found at relatively low frequencies and had a CD8+ phenotype. The disease-linked clones were reported as significantly enriched in matched synovial fluid samples from ankylosing spondylitis patients. A TCR beta motif made up of about eight highly homologous amino acid variants appeared to be characteristic of blood from ankylosing spondylitis patients. Some TCR beta motif variants had previously been reported in synovial fluid and blood of reactive arthritis patients, which suggested common disease-initiation mechanisms.

This receptor was taken from a male donor with ankylosing spondylitis or in good health (not recorded which). Sequencing input: blood, either unsorted or a sorted T cell fraction (not recorded which). The receptor chain draws on TRBV19 and TRBJ2-1, with the D gene uncertain. DNA sequence: TGTGCCAGTAGTATTCAGGAGACCAATGAGCAGTTCTTC. It translates to CASSIQETNEQFF.